Listed below are T cell receptor beta chains from one sample, sequenced in a study of OX40 agonist ivuxolimab in advanced cancers. Measured with immunoSEQ multiplex PCR; TCRdb has only the in-frame clones, and not every one. The sample includes around 76,000 clones, approximately 85% of them seen just once. The material sequenced was CD4+ or CD8+ T cells sorted from blood, taken in a trial of the OX40 agonist ivuxolimab. These receptors all stem from an adult with an advanced solid tumor such as melanoma, head and neck, liver or kidney cancer. CDR3s include the opening cysteine and the closing phenylalanine or tryptophan. The D gene is left open where the match is weak. Size is stated for part of the rows, as once, few or many counts, or as a class when the clone is expanded.

TRBV29-1	-	-	TRBJ1-2	CSVSFGAYGYTF	TGCAGCGTCTCTTTCGGGGCCTATGGCTACACCTTC
TRBV4-3	-	-	TRBJ1-4	CASSQQPEKTTNEKLFF	TGCGCCAGCAGCCAACAACCAGAGAAAACAACTAATGAAAAACTGTTTTTT
TRBV19	few	-	TRBJ2-3	CASSTRRSRDTQYF	TGTGCCAGTAGTACCCGCCGTTCTCGGGATACGCAGTATTTT
TRBV6-6	-	-	TRBJ2-7	CASSGSFHEQYF	TGTGCCAGCAGCGGTAGTTTCCACGAGCAGTACTTC
TRBV30	once	-	TRBJ1-6	CAWSGPKKDNSPLHF	TGTGCCTGGAGTGGGCCCAAAAAGGACAATTCACCCCTCCACTTT
TRBV18	-	-	TRBJ1-5	CASSPSNSNQPQHF	TGTGCCAGCTCACCCTCGAATAGCAATCAGCCCCAGCATTTT
TRBV6-1	-	-	TRBJ2-7	CGLGQGSYEQYF	TGTGGATTGGGGCAGGGATCGTACGAGCAGTACTTC
TRBV4-2	-	TRBD2	TRBJ2-1	CASSQGSAGVRNNEQFF	TGTGCCAGCAGCCAAGGGTCCGCGGGGGTACGTAACAATGAGCAGTTCTTC
TRBV7-9	-	TRBD1	TRBJ1-1	CASSFGTGNTEAFF	TGTGCCAGCAGCTTTGGGACAGGAAACACTGAAGCTTTCTTT
TRBV12-5	-	-	TRBJ2-1	CASGWLGGPNNEQFF	TGTGCTAGTGGTTGGCTCGGGGGACCAAACAATGAGCAGTTCTTC
TRBV6-1	once	TRBD1	TRBJ2-2	CASAGQGNTGELFF	TGTGCCAGCGCGGGACAGGGGAACACCGGGGAGCTGTTTTTT
TRBV27	-	-	TRBJ2-3	CASSVSGTPRTDTQYF	TGTGCCAGCAGTGTTTCCGGGACACCGCGCACAGATACGCAGTATTTT
TRBV5-1	-	-	TRBJ1-5	CASSLDSISNQPQHF	TGCGCCAGCAGCTTGGACAGTATTAGCAATCAGCCCCAGCATTTT
TRBV5-1	-	TRBD1	TRBJ2-5	CASSFQGQGAEETQYF	TGCGCCAGCAGCTTCCAGGGACAGGGGGCGGAGGAGACCCAGTACTTC
TRBV19	-	-	TRBJ1-5	CASRGEGRSSNQPQHF	TGTGCCAGTAGGGGAGAGGGAAGGTCTTCCAATCAGCCCCAGCATTTT
TRBV15	-	-	TRBJ1-1	CATSRGGGSTEAFF	TGTGCCACCAGCAGAGGGGGTGGAAGCACTGAAGCTTTCTTT
TRBV25-1	-	-	TRBJ1-2	CASSDVRAGYTF	TGTGCCAGCAGTGATGTCAGGGCTGGCTACACCTTC
TRBV5-1	-	-	TRBJ1-5	CASSLAGFSNQPQHF	TGCGCCAGCAGCTTGGCGGGGTTTAGCAATCAGCCCCAGCATTTT
TRBV30	-	-	TRBJ2-5	CAWSVRGETQYF	TGTGCCTGGAGTGTACGAGGGGAGACCCAGTACTTC
TRBV6-4	-	TRBD1	TRBJ2-5	CASSATGQDGTQYF	TGTGCCAGCAGCGCCACAGGACAGGACGGGACCCAGTACTTC
TRBV6-5	few	-	TRBJ1-5	CASSSTSGQPQHF	TGTGCCAGCAGTTCCACCAGCGGGCAGCCCCAGCATTTT
TRBV7-8	-	-	TRBJ1-2	CASSPYEDGYTF	TGTGCCAGCAGCCCATATGAAGATGGCTACACCTTC
TRBV7-2	-	-	TRBJ2-1	CASAGAPHNEQFF	TGTGCCAGCGCCGGGGCACCACACAATGAGCAGTTCTTC
TRBV10-1	once	-	TRBJ2-7	CAGRGTPCSYEQYF	TGCGCCGGAAGAGGGACTCCTTGCTCCTACGAGCAGTACTTC
TRBV7-3	-	-	TRBJ1-6	CASSLMGGNSPLHF	TGTGCCAGCAGCTTAATGGGTGGGAATTCACCCCTCCACTTT
TRBV29-1	few	TRBD1	TRBJ2-1	CSAGTGTGGEQFF	TGCAGCGCGGGGACAGGGACTGGAGGTGAGCAGTTCTTC
TRBV9	once	TRBD1	TRBJ2-3	CASSVGRTGGTDTQYF	TGTGCCAGCAGCGTAGGAAGGACAGGGGGCACAGATACGCAGTATTTT
TRBV5-8	-	TRBD1	TRBJ2-5	CASSLGGQGGETQYF	TGTGCCAGCAGCTTGGGGGGACAGGGCGGGGAGACCCAGTACTTC
TRBV25-1	-	-	TRBJ1-2	CASSVGRLGYTF	TGTGCCAGCAGTGTCGGTCGATTAGGCTACACCTTC
TRBV29-1	-	-	TRBJ2-5	CSVNQGGKGAQYF	TGCAGCGTGAACCAGGGGGGGAAGGGGGCCCAGTACTTC
TRBV30	once	-	TRBJ2-1	CAWTGGWGNEQFF	TGTGCCTGGACCGGGGGTTGGGGCAATGAGCAGTTCTTC
TRBV7-2	few	TRBD1	TRBJ2-1	CASSSQPGGSFNEQFF	TGTGCCAGCAGCTCCCAACCAGGGGGCTCCTTCAATGAGCAGTTCTTC
TRBV7-3	-	-	TRBJ1-1	CASSPGGGRAFF	TGTGCCAGCAGCCCCGGGGGGGGACGAGCTTTCTTT
TRBV2	few	-	TRBJ1-2	CASRGDRGGYTF	TGTGCCAGCAGGGGGGATCGTGGTGGCTACACCTTC
TRBV9	few	TRBD1	TRBJ1-5	CASSVRGTDQPQHF	TGTGCCAGCAGCGTACGGGGGACAGATCAGCCCCAGCATTTT
TRBV5-6	-	-	TRBJ1-5	CASSLAGRYSNQPQHF	TGTGCCAGCAGCTTGGCGGGGCGTTATAGCAATCAGCCCCAGCATTTT
TRBV5-1	-	-	TRBJ2-5	CASSLHETQYF	TGCGCCAGCAGCTTGCACGAGACCCAGTACTTC
TRBV6-1	-	TRBD2	TRBJ2-7	CASSDGGEGRRQYF	TGTGCCAGCAGTGACGGGGGGGAGGGCAGGCGGCAGTACTTC
TRBV5-1	-	-	TRBJ2-7	CASSPAGAAQTHSSYEQYF	TGCGCCAGCAGCCCCGCCGGGGCAGCCCAAACTCATTCAAGCTACGAGCAGTACTTC
TRBV11-2	-	TRBD1	TRBJ1-1	CASSFRTGGFSEAFF	TGTGCCAGCAGCTTCAGGACAGGGGGGTTCTCTGAAGCTTTCTTT
TRBV7-2	few	TRBD1	TRBJ1-2	CASSLETGVSYGYTF	TGTGCCAGCAGCTTAGAGACAGGGGTCTCCTATGGCTACACCTTC
TRBV6-6	-	TRBD1	TRBJ1-1	CASRQDRMNTEAFF	TGTGCCAGCAGACAGGACAGGATGAACACTGAAGCTTTCTTT
TRBV27	-	TRBD1	TRBJ2-1	CASSAQGLEQFF	TGTGCCAGCAGTGCACAGGGGCTTGAGCAGTTCTTC
TRBV19	-	-	TRBJ1-5	CASIDTGDSNQPQHF	TGTGCCAGTATCGACACTGGGGATAGCAATCAGCCCCAGCATTTT
TRBV7-6	-	-	TRBJ2-7	CASSLARDEQYF	TGTGCCAGCAGCTTAGCCAGGGACGAGCAGTACTTC
TRBV7-3	-	-	TRBJ1-2	CASSPEPGNGYTF	TGTGCCAGCAGCCCCGAACCGGGAAATGGCTACACCTTC
TRBV30	-	-	TRBJ2-1	CAWSVSYNEQFF	TGTGCCTGGAGTGTTTCCTACAATGAGCAGTTCTTC
TRBV27	once	TRBD1	TRBJ2-7	CASRTSQGVYEQYF	TGTGCCAGCCGAACCTCACAGGGGGTCTACGAGCAGTACTTC
TRBV5-1	-	TRBD2	TRBJ2-2	CASSLGTSNRELFF	TGCGCCAGCAGCCTCGGGACTAGCAACAGGGAGCTGTTTTTT
TRBV10-3	-	-	TRBJ1-5	CAISESPHNQPQHF	TGTGCCATCAGTGAGTCCCCTCACAATCAGCCCCAGCATTTT
TRBV10-2	few	-	TRBJ2-1	CASMREIYNEQFF	TGCGCCAGTATGAGGGAGATCTACAATGAGCAGTTCTTC
TRBV10-3	-	-	TRBJ1-6	CAISGGAGNSPLHF	TGTGCCATCAGTGGTGGGGCTGGAAATTCACCCCTCCACTTT
TRBV2	once	-	TRBJ2-3	CASSEQADTQYF	TGTGCCAGCAGTGAGCAAGCAGATACGCAGTATTTT